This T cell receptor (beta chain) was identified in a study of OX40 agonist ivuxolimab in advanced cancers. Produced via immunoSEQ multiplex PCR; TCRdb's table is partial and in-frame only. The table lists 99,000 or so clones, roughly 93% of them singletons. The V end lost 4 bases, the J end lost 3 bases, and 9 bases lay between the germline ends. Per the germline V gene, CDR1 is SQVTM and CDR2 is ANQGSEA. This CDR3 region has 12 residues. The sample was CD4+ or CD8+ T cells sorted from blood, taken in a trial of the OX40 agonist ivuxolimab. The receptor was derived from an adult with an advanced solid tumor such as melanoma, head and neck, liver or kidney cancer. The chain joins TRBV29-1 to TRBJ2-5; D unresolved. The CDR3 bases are TGCAGCGTTGCTTCGCAGGAAGAGACCCAGTACTTC. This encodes CSVASQEETQYF.